This TCR beta chain was obtained from a study of cytomegalovirus exposure and HLA in healthy donors. Study observations and caveats: Later work found most CMV-associated TCR beta chains apparently HLA-restricted.

Unrecorded immune exposure was likely among donors, who were nominally healthy when sampled. PCR amplification relied on 60 Vbeta primers (plus 13 Jbeta primers). Some clones are missing from TCRdb's copy, which holds only in-frame ones; the method was immunoSEQ multiplex PCR. The table includes over 150,000 clones, 85% detected once. The CDR3 is 13 residues long. Between the trimmed V and J ends, which lost 3 bases and 3 bases, there was a span of 8 bases. Germline CDR1 reads SGHRS; CDR2 reads YFSETQ. As concerns this clone: Antigen specificity is unknown.

Sequenced: PBMCs. This TCR derives from a boy between 2 and 10 years old in good health and CMV-seronegative. V is TRBV5-1 and J is TRBJ2-3; tentatively, D is TRBD2 (6 bases). CDR3 DNA sequence: TGCGCCAGCAGCTGGGGAGGTACAGATACGCAGTATTTT. It yields the protein CASSWGGTDTQYF.